The clone carrying this TCR beta chain has only one observation. Germline V gives CDR1 LGHDT, CDR2 YNNKEL (reference sequence). This CDR3 is 15 amino acids long. The V end lost 0 bases, the J end lost 4 bases, and 12 bases lay between the germline ends. The sample originates from a study of blood T cell repertoires in COVID-19. Study summary: In each case, the material was cDNA or gDNA derived from T cells, B-cell-depleted T cells, or PBMCs.

Assay: immunoSEQ multiplex PCR; the TCRdb copy retains only in-frame clones and omits some. Seen here are more than 90,000 clones, 70% to 90% observed once, and the top ten hold approximately 16%. The specimen was peripheral blood. The chain joins TRBV3-1 (or the pseudogene TRBV3-2) to TRBJ1-2; D ambiguous. This receptor was identified in a woman aged 60-70 years with COVID-19, enrolled during active disease. The CDR3 spells CASSQDGGRSYGYTF. CDR3 DNA sequence: TGTGCCAGCAGCCAAGATGGCGGCCGGTCCTATGGCTACACCTTC.